A selection of T cell receptor beta chains follows, all from one sample in a study of T cell repertoires in cytomegalovirus infection. TCRdb processed the reads anew with MiXCR; each CDR3 protein has one entry. The table has 200,000 to 300,000 distinct CDR3 sequences, 9% to 15% seen once; the top ten hold 1.6%. The sequencing sample was made of PBMCs. These receptors were collected from a human donor in good health (CMV status not recorded). Some clones in this sample may be carry-over from other donors' samples. Each CDR3 is given with its conserved first and last residue. Each record gives: D gene, V gene, J gene, clone size, CDR3 protein, CDR3 DNA. The D gene is left open where the match is weak. Clone size is stated in some rows and not others, as once, few, many or a class when expanded.

-	TRBV29-1	TRBJ2-7	-	CSVEVRGRYYEQYF	TGCAGCGTTGAAGTTAGGGGACGGTACTACGAGCAGTACTTC
TRBD2	TRBV28	TRBJ2-2	many	CASRGTSGRPSTGELFF	TGTGCCAGCAGGGGGACTAGCGGGAGGCCAAGTACCGGGGAGCTGTTTTTT
-	TRBV7-2	TRBJ1-4	many	CASSFQTGRTNEKLFF	TGTGCCAGCAGCTTCCAAACAGGGCGCACTAATGAAAAACTGTTTTTT
-	TRBV29-1	TRBJ2-7	-	CSVEDGAVPYEQYF	TGCAGCGTTGAAGATGGAGCAGTCCCCTACGAGCAGTACTTC
TRBD2	TRBV20-1	TRBJ2-3	many	CSARDPIAGGADTQYF	TGCAGTGCTAGAGATCCCATAGCGGGAGGAGCAGATACGCAGTATTTT
-	TRBV12-3/TRBV12-4	TRBJ1-1	few	CASTLPRGGGSEAFF	TGTGCCAGCACTCTACCAAGGGGGGGGGGTTCGGAAGCTTTCTTT
-	TRBV12-3/TRBV12-4	TRBJ2-2	many	CASSLRETGELFF	TGTGCCAGCAGTTTAAGGGAGACCGGGGAGCTGTTTTTT
-	TRBV2	TRBJ1-2	many	CASMSNLNAYGYTF	TGTGCCAGCATGAGTAATCTGAATGCCTATGGCTACACCTTC
TRBD1	TRBV7-2	TRBJ1-1	many	CASSLTGGVEAFF	TGTGCCAGCAGCTTGACAGGGGGCGTAGAAGCTTTCTTT
-	TRBV19	TRBJ2-7	-	CASRTHTDPGEQYF	TGTGCCAGCAGGACCCATACAGATCCCGGCGAGCAGTACTTC
TRBD1	TRBV15	TRBJ1-4	-	CATSTWTGNEKLFF	TGTGCCACCAGCACATGGACAGGGAATGAAAAACTGTTTTTT
-	TRBV7-2	TRBJ2-3	many	CASSLARGNSDTQYF	TGTGCCAGCAGCTTAGCTAGAGGCAACTCAGATACGCAGTATTTT
-	TRBV6-6	TRBJ1-2	many	CASKTNYGYTF	TGTGCCAGCAAGACGAACTATGGCTACACCTTC